A single count supports the clone carrying this T cell receptor beta chain. A quantity of about 0.5 to 1 ug RNA underwent reverse transcription using random hexamers. TCRdb ran MiXCR on the immunoSEQ multiplex PCR reads and lists one entry per CDR3 protein. In the table there are around 46,000 distinct CDR3 sequences, 80% to 95% of which are singletons. The data belong to a study of CD8 T cells in Susac syndrome. Sequencing input: CD8+ T cells from PBMCs. The receptor's source is a human donor in good health.

CDR3 in amino acids: CSARDRKSSYEQYF. The CDR3 region has the DNA TGCAGTGCTAGAGACCGAAAGAGCTCCTACGAGCAGTACTTC. V usage is TRBV20-1 and J usage is TRBJ2-7; D is unresolved. CDR1 is DFQATT and CDR2 is SNEGSKA in the germline V gene (reference sequence). V dropped 0 bases and J dropped 0 bases, with 9 bases sitting between them. CDR3 size: 14 residues.